This record concerns one T cell receptor (beta chain) sequence. Relative to the germline gene, one junction end is altered; a read error may explain this. TCRdb fed the PCR reads into MiXCR, producing one record per CDR3 protein. The sample lists roughly 50,000 distinct CDR3 sequences; about a third were seen once. This CDR3 is built from 14 residues. CDR1 is LGHNA and CDR2 is YSLEER in the germline V gene. This specimen comes from a study of molecular identifiers for immune sequencing clone quantification. This TCR was sampled from a human donor in good health. Some libraries in this study had Jurkat cell RNA spiked in. The specimen sequenced was naive CD8+ T cells from blood, with Jurkat cell RNA spiked in. Subset meaning: FACS-sorted CD8+CD4-CCR7+CD45RA+ naive T cells. The V and J genes are TRBV4-3 and TRBJ2-3; D gene unclear. The CDR3 is CTSSHKNDPDTQKF. CDR3 DNA: TGCACCAGCAGCCACAAGAATGATCCAGATACGCAGAAATTT.